A single sample gave rise to the 9 T cell receptor beta chains below, sequenced in a study of Tregs in tolerant kidney transplant recipients. Profiled with immunoSEQ multiplex PCR; TCRdb holds only in-frame clones, not every one. The sample includes more than 70,000 clones, around nine tenths of them seen just once. Related graft donors supplied nonmyeloablative bone marrow transplants, and mixed chimerism was transient. The specimen was CD4+ T cells from blood (PBMCs), collected 24 months after the transplant. The receptor set was obtained from a human patient who received a combined kidney and bone marrow transplant. Some of the T cells might come from the graft donor.

The gene calls are TRBV6-4 and TRBJ2-3; the match to TRBD2 covers 10 bases. The V and J ends lost 6 bases and 3 bases, in that order; junction bases with no gene match: 6. From germline, CDR1 is MRHNA and CDR2 SNTAGT. The CDR3 is 15 residues long. The CDR3 coding sequence is TGTGCCAGCAGAGCAAGCGGGAGGGCGACAGATACGCAGTATTTT. Translation gives CASRASGRATDTQYF.

A single count supports this clone. The rearrangement links TRBV25-1 to TRBJ1-3; D may be TRBD1 (6 bases). Germline V lookup: CDR1 MGHDK, CDR2 SYGVNS. Trimming took off 5 bases at V and 0 bases at J, with 11 bases between the two ends. The CDR3 extends over 15 amino acids. CDR3 nucleotide sequence: TGTGCCAGCAGTATTCGGACAGACTCTGGAAACACCATATATTTT. This codes for CASSIRTDSGNTIYF.

This chain connects TRBV4-1 to TRBJ2-3; TRBD2 matches 9 bases. The CDR3 is made up of 19 amino acids. Trimming removed 2 bases from V and 2 bases from J; junction bases left unmatched: 14. The germline V gene encodes CDR1 MGHRA and CDR2 YSYEKL. The DNA for the CDR3 is TGCGCCAGCAGCCAAAAGCCTAATACAGCGGGAGGTACCACAGATACGCAGTATTTT. Its protein product is CASSQKPNTAGGTTDTQYF.

CDR3 loop: CASSFLTSGNTDTQYF. The CDR3 nucleotides are TGTGCCAGCAGCTTCCTGACTAGCGGGAACACAGATACGCAGTATTTT. This chain uses TRBV13 with TRBJ2-3; 11 bases align to TRBD2. After removal of 3 bases from V and 2 bases from J, the junction contained 4 bases not matched to a gene. CDR3 length: 16 residues. Germline CDR1 reads PRHDT; CDR2 reads FYEKMQ (reference sequence).

The chain combines TRBV6-6 with TRBJ2-7; no clear D. Trimming cost V 5 bases and J 3 bases, with 8 bases left between them. The CDR3 runs to 12 residues. The germline V gene has CDR1 MNHNY and CDR2 SVGAGI (reference sequence). The CDR3 DNA is TGTGCCAGCAGTCCCAACAGCTACGAGCAGTACTTC. Translated, it gives CASSPNSYEQYF.

The CDR3 protein is CASGLVLSERGLAGGKIGEQYF. The CDR3 DNA reads as TGTGCTAGTGGTTTGGTATTAAGCGAGAGGGGACTAGCGGGAGGGAAAATCGGCGAGCAGTACTTC. J is TRBJ2-7 and V is TRBV12-5; 16 positions match TRBD2. Per germline, CDR1 LGHNT and CDR2 FRNRAP. Germline trimming cut 0 bases from V and 6 bases from J; bases unmatched to any gene: 20. This CDR3 is 22 amino acids long.

The chain has TRBV21-1 and TRBJ1-1. TRBV21-1 is annotated as a pseudogene. The length of the CDR3 is 17 residues. CDR3 nucleotide sequence: TGTGCCAGCAGCACGCGAATAGCTTACACAATTCGCACTGAAGCTTTCTTT. Translated, it gives CASSTRIAYTIRTEAFF.

The chain carries TRBV2 and TRBJ2-7, with D maybe TRBD1 (6 bases). The length of the CDR3 is 15 residues. V lost 5 bases to trimming and J lost 2 bases, with 16 bases between them. Germline-derived CDR1 and CDR2 are SNHLY and FYNNEI. DNA for the CDR3: TGTGCCAGCAGTCTGACAGGCATTCCCCCCTACGAGCAGTACTTC. The encoded protein is CASSLTGIPPYEQYF.

The rearrangement joins TRBV6-5 to TRBJ1-1, with TRBD1 matching over 7 bases. The CDR3 totals 13 residues. Germline assignment: CDR1 MNHEY and CDR2 SVGAGI. Unmatched junction bases numbered 11, after V lost 6 bases and J lost 10 bases. Here the CDR3 DNA reads TGTGCCAGCAGGGTAGACAGGGAAGGGGTAGCTTTCTTT. Its translation: CASRVDREGVAFF.